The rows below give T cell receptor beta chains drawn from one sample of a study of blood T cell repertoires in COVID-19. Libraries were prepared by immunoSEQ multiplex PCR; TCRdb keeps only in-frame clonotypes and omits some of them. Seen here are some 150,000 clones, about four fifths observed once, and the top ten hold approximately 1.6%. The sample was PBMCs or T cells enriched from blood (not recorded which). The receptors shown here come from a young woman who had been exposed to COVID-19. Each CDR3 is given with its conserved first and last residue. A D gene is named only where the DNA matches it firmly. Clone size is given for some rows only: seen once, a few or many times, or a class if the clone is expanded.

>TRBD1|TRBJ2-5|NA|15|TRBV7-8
TGTGCCAGCAGCTCCGGACAGGGGGTTTTAGAGACCCAGTACTTC
CASSSGQGVLETQYF
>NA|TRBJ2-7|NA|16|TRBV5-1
TGCGCCAGCAGCTTGATAGGGACCCGCGGGGCCTACGAGCAGTACTTC
CASSLIGTRGAYEQYF
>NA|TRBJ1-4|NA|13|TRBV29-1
TGCAGCGTTCTAGGGGGAGCTAATGAAAAACTGTTTTTT
CSVLGGANEKLFF
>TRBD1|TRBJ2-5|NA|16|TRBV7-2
TGTGCCAGCAGCTTATTCGGGACAGTTGATCAAGAGACCCAGTACTTC
CASSLFGTVDQETQYF
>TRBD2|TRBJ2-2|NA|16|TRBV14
TGTGCCAGCAGCCGAAATGGCGGGGGTGTAACCGGGGAGCTGTTTTTT
CASSRNGGGVTGELFF
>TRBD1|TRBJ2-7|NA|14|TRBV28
TGTGCCAGCGTCGGACAGGACGATCCCTACGAGCAGTACTTC
CASVGQDDPYEQYF
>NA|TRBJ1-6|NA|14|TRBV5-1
TGCGCCAGCCGGGCTGGAGGGTTTGATTCACCCCTCCACTTT
CASRAGGFDSPLHF
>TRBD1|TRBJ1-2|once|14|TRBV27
TGTGCCAGGCCCCCGGACAGGGGAGGAGGGGGCTACACCTTC
CARPPDRGGGGYTF
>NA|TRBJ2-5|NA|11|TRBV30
TGTGCCTGGAGTGTACTTGACAGTCAGTACTTC
CAWSVLDSQYF
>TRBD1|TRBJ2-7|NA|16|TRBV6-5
TGTGCCAGCAGTTTCGCTCCGACAGGGGGCATCAACGAGCAGTACTTC
CASSFAPTGGINEQYF
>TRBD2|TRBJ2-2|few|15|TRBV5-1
TGCGCCAGCAGCTATAGCGGGGGGAACACCGGGGAGCTGTTTTTT
CASSYSGGNTGELFF
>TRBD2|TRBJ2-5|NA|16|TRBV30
TGTGCCTGGAGTGTTCTGGATGAGCGGGAGTCAGAGACCCAGTACTTC
CAWSVLDERESETQYF
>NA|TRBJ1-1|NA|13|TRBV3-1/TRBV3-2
TGTGCCAGCAGCTCCACTCTCACCCCAGAAGCTTTCTTT
CASSSTLTPEAFF
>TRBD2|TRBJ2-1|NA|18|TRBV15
TGTGCCACCAGCAGAGATTTTACTAGCGGGGGAAGGGGACGCGAGCAGTTCTTC
CATSRDFTSGGRGREQFF
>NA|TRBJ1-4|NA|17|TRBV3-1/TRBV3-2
TGTGCCAGCAGCCAAACAGGAGAAGGATTAACTAATGAAAAACTGTTTTTT
CASSQTGEGLTNEKLFF
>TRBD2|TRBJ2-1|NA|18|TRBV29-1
TGCAGCGTTGAAGCGGGACTAGCGGGAGGCGCCTCCTACAATGAGCAGTTCTTC
CSVEAGLAGGASYNEQFF
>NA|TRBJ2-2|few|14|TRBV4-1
TGCGCCAGCAGCCGGTTTAGAAACACCGGGGAGCTGTTTTTT
CASSRFRNTGELFF
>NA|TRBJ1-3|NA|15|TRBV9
TGTGCCAGCAGCGTAGATCCGGGGGATGGAAACACCATATATTTT
CASSVDPGDGNTIYF
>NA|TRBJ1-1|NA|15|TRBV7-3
TGTGCCAGCAGCTTGTCCAACAGGGTTAACACTGAAGCTTTCTTT
CASSLSNRVNTEAFF